Below are 18 T cell receptor beta chains sequenced from a single sample in a study of blood T cell repertoires in COVID-19. Libraries were prepared by immunoSEQ multiplex PCR; TCRdb keeps only in-frame clonotypes and omits some of them. The sample has roughly 140,000 clones, about 87% seen once; the top ten hold approximately 10%. The sequenced sample was PBMCs or T cells enriched from blood (not recorded which). The receptor source for this set is a man in his 60s who had recovered from COVID-19.

The chain links TRBV19 to TRBJ2-2, with D perhaps matching TRBD1 (7 bases). The CDR3 loop spans 16 amino acids. Trimming took 5 bases from V and 0 from J, leaving 13 bases between them. Germline V gene lookup returns CDR1 LNHDA and CDR2 SQIVND (reference sequence). The CDR3 here is CASSGGGGANTGELFF. The CDR3 DNA follows: TGTGCCAGTAGTGGAGGGGGCGGCGCGAACACCGGGGAGCTGTTTTTT.

The chain joins TRBV28 to TRBJ2-6; no clear D gene. V was clipped by 4 bases and J by 0 bases, with 16 bases between them. The germline V gene has CDR1 MDHEN and CDR2 SYDVKM. The CDR3 totals 18 residues. Here the CDR3 reads CASSSPRSPLSGANVLTF. CDR3 nucleotide sequence: TGTGCCAGCAGTTCTCCCAGATCACCTCTCTCTGGGGCCAACGTCCTGACTTTC.

This sequence joins TRBV15 and TRBJ1-2, with TRBD1 as a possible D gene (6 bases). V lost 0 bases to trimming and J lost 4 bases, with 9 bases between them. This CDR3 has 14 amino acids. Germline V gene sequence: CDR1 LNHNV, CDR2 YYDKDF (reference sequence). In DNA form, the CDR3 reads TGTGCCACCAGCAGAGATTTGGGGGCCTATGGCTACACCTTC. It codes for CATSRDLGAYGYTF. Complete variable domain (other parts from reference TRBV15 and TRBJ1-2): DAMVIQNPRYQVTQFGKPVTLSCSQTLNHNVMYWYQQKSSQAPKLLFHYYDKDFNNEADTPDNFQSRRPNTSFCFLDIRSPGLGDTAMYLCATSRDLGAYGYTFGSGTRLTVV.

The chain recombines TRBV6-5 with TRBJ1-1; a weak D match, TRBD1 (5 bases). Germline V gene data show CDR1 as MNHEY and CDR2 as SVGAGI. The CDR3 has 13 residues. The V and J ends lost 7 bases and 6 bases respectively, with 15 bases between them. This CDR3 is CASTRRGGSEAFF. CDR3 bases: TGTGCCAGCACCCGTAGGGGCGGCTCTGAAGCTTTCTTT.

J is TRBJ2-1 and V is TRBV3-1 (or the pseudogene TRBV3-2), with D tentatively TRBD1 (6 bases). V was pared by 4 bases and J by 9 bases, with 16 bases between. Germline V gene lookup returns CDR1 LGHDT and CDR2 YNNKEL (reference sequence). The CDR3 length is 14 residues. CDR3 in DNA: TGTGCCAGCAGCCGTCTACAGGGCTCAGGTGAGCAGTTCTTC. It translates to CASSRLQGSGEQFF.

The chain links TRBV19 to TRBJ2-1, with 10 bases aligning to TRBD2. The CDR3 runs 14 residues. In germline, CDR1 is LNHDA, CDR2 SQIVND (reference sequence). V shed 5 bases and J 5 bases; nucleotides not matched to a gene: 3. CDR3 bases: TGTGCCAGTAGTTTCGGACTAGCGGACAATGAGCAGTTCTTC. Translating gives CASSFGLADNEQFF.

This clone is a singleton in its sample. The rearrangement uses TRBV6-1 and TRBJ1-6, with TRBD1 identical over 9 bases. After removal of 1 base from V and 7 bases from J, the junction contained 5 bases not matched to a gene. Germline V CDR1 and CDR2: MNHNS, SASEGT. The CDR3 runs 16 residues. This CDR3 is CASSEVLTGGNSPLHF. For the CDR3, the DNA is TGTGCCAGCAGTGAAGTGTTGACAGGGGGAAATTCACCCCTCCACTTT.

The CDR3 coding sequence is TGTGCCAGCAGCCTGGGGTCAGGGAAAAACTATGGCTACACCTTC. Translation gives CASSLGSGKNYGYTF. V is TRBV5-5 and J is TRBJ1-2; a possible D gene is TRBD1 (5 bases). CDR3 length: 15 amino acids. The V end lost 4 bases, the J end lost 2 bases, and 15 bases lay between the germline ends. The germline V gene has CDR1 SGHKS and CDR2 YYEKEE (reference sequence).

V usage is TRBV6-5 and J usage is TRBJ2-1; 9 bases align to TRBD2. Germline CDR1 is MNHEY and CDR2 is SVGAGI. The CDR3 runs 15 residues. J lost 8 bases, V lost 6 bases, and 11 bases had no gene match. CDR3 nucleotides: TGTGCCAGCAGCGGGAGGAGCGGGGGGCCCCATGAGCAGTTCTTC. Translation gives CASSGRSGGPHEQFF.

The genes are TRBV29-1 and TRBJ1-1; the D is unclear. The V gene lost 0 bases and the J gene lost 6 bases, with 14 bases spanning the gap. CDR3 length: 14 residues. In germline, CDR1 is SQVTM, CDR2 ANQGSEA. CDR3 in amino acids: CSVEDIGVSAEAFF. CDR3 DNA sequence: TGCAGCGTTGAAGATATAGGAGTCTCCGCTGAAGCTTTCTTT.

CDR3 DNA: TGTGCCAGCAGTTTGTGGGTAGGGCGGGCGCGGAATCAGCCCCAGCATTTT. It specifies CASSLWVGRARNQPQHF. The chain combines TRBV28 with TRBJ1-5; D unclear. The V end lost 3 bases, the J end lost 4 bases, and 19 bases lay between the germline ends. This CDR3 contains 17 residues. Germline CDR1 and CDR2: MDHEN and SYDVKM.

The V call is TRBV6-4, the J call TRBJ1-5; D is possibly TRBD1 (6 bases). V was trimmed by 3 bases and J by 7 bases, leaving 13 bases between them. Looked up from germline, CDR1 is MRHNA and CDR2 is SNTAGT. The CDR3 spans 14 residues. The CDR3: CASSEQGQGQPQHF. The CDR3 region has the DNA TGTGCCAGCAGTGAACAGGGTCAAGGCCAGCCCCAGCATTTT.

The genes are TRBV5-3 and TRBJ2-7; 7 bases are shared with TRBD1. TRBV5-3 is reported as an ORF; its role is uncertain. The CDR3 contains 15 residues. V was clipped by 5 bases and J by 0 bases; unmatched bases: 8. CDR3 sequence: CARRGAGTVSYEQYF. The CDR3 DNA follows: TGTGCCAGAAGGGGGGCCGGGACAGTCTCCTACGAGCAGTACTTC.

CDR3 residues: CASSIGGNTEAFF. The CDR3 coding sequence is TGTGCCAGTAGTATAGGCGGAAACACTGAAGCTTTCTTT. V usage is TRBV19 and J usage is TRBJ1-1; unclear D gene. Germline V CDR1 and CDR2: LNHDA, SQIVND (reference sequence). Between the trimmed V and J ends, which lost 1 base and 2 bases, there was a span of 5 bases. The CDR3 is 13 residues long.

This rearrangement joins TRBV2 to TRBJ1-5; D ambiguous. Trimming took off 6 bases at V and 3 bases at J, with 3 bases between the two ends. Germline CDR1 SNHLY, CDR2 FYNNEI. The CDR3 consists of 11 residues. CDR3 region: CASRYNQPQHF. CDR3 nucleotides: TGTGCCAGCAGGTACAATCAGCCCCAGCATTTT.

The CDR3, as DNA: TGCGCCAGCAGCTTGGATCAGGGTTGGGAGCAGTACTTC. Translating it yields CASSLDQGWEQYF. The J gene is TRBJ2-7, the V gene TRBV5-1; tentative D call: TRBD1 (5 bases). V dropped 0 bases and J dropped 7 bases, with 11 bases sitting between them. CDR1 and CDR2 (germline): SGHRS, YFSETQ. The CDR3 is 13 residues long.

This chain connects TRBV2 to TRBJ2-7; possible D gene TRBD2, 6 bases. CDR1 is SNHLY, CDR2 FYNNEI, per germline. Trimming pared 6 bases from V and 2 bases from J, leaving 14 bases between. The CDR3 has 14 residues. The CDR3 DNA reads TGTGCCAGCAGCGGGGTAGCGGTTCCCTACGAGCAGTACTTC. Its translation is CASSGVAVPYEQYF.

The chain carries TRBV6-5 and TRBJ2-7, with 7 positions matching TRBD1. Germline V gives CDR1 MNHEY, CDR2 SVGAGI. This CDR3 has 15 amino acids. The V segment lost 0 bases and the J segment 0 bases; nucleotides outside the gene matches: 2. The CDR3 loop is CASSYSGQVSYEQYF. The CDR3 DNA reads TGTGCCAGCAGTTACTCCGGACAGGTCTCCTACGAGCAGTACTTC.